Reported below is one T cell receptor beta chain. Its antigen is still unknown. At the DNA level, this CDR3 is encoded by other sequences in the same sample as well. The naive CD8 fraction comprised CD45RO-negative cells positively selected for CCR7 and excluded terminally differentiated effector memory CD45RA+ cells. The table came from immunoSEQ multiplex PCR; TCRdb's copy has only in-frame clones and leaves some out. Of about 1,800,000 clones detected, around 96% appear once; the ten largest clones hold more than 0.95%. CDR3 length equals 15 residues. The V gene's germline CDR1 is MNHEY and CDR2 SMNVEV (reference sequence). V was clipped by 5 bases and J by 3 bases; unmatched bases: 7. The data stem from a study of shared clonotypes between healthy human individuals. Study-wide results and caveats: Generally, naive subsets (rather than memory subsets) showed larger estimated richness.

The sequence was obtained from a man between 18 and 35 years old in good health. The rearrangement links TRBV27 to TRBJ2-7; 10 positions match TRBD1. The specimen was naive CD8+ T cells sorted from blood. Here the CDR3 DNA reads TGTGCCAGCAGTCTCGGGACAGGGGTAGTCTACGAGCAGTACTTC. Translating gives CASSLGTGVVYEQYF.